These T cell receptor beta chains were read from a single sample in a study of cytomegalovirus exposure and HLA in healthy donors. Using immunoSEQ multiplex PCR, the repertoire was profiled, and TCRdb retains in-frame clones only, with some absent. Of 100,000 to 150,000 clones listed, around nine tenths are singletons. The source material was PBMCs. Every receptor here comes from a man younger than 40 in good health and CMV-seronegative. CDR3s include the opening cysteine and the closing phenylalanine or tryptophan. The D gene is left open where the match is weak. Rows give clone size only sometimes, using once, few, many, or a class for an expanded clone.

>TRBJ2-1|TRBV16|NA|many
CASSHPTGTSYNEQFF
TGTGCCAGCAGCCACCCCACAGGTACCTCCTACAATGAGCAGTTCTTC
>TRBJ2-7|TRBV4-3|TRBD1|once
CASSQRQGGPYEQYF
TGCGCCAGCAGCCAAAGACAGGGGGGCCCCTACGAGCAGTACTTC
>TRBJ2-2|TRBV5-1|NA|NA
CASNDGGPNIIGELFF
TGCGCCAGCAACGATGGGGGCCCCAATATAATCGGGGAGCTGTTTTTT
>TRBJ2-1|TRBV11-2|TRBD2|NA
CASSWKAREINEQFF
TGTGCCAGCAGCTGGAAGGCGCGGGAGATAAATGAGCAGTTCTTC
>TRBJ2-3|TRBV5-6|NA|NA
CASSLVGTGDTQYF
TGTGCCAGCAGCTTGGTAGGGACTGGGGATACGCAGTATTTT
>TRBJ2-6|TRBV4-1|NA|NA
CASSQAGAGANVLTF
TGCGCCAGCAGCCAAGCAGGGGCTGGGGCCAACGTCCTGACTTTC
>TRBJ2-5|TRBV30|TRBD2|NA
CAWSAPPTSGTRTQYF
TGTGCCTGGAGTGCTCCCCCGACTAGCGGGACGAGGACCCAGTACTTC
>TRBJ2-7|TRBV6-1|NA|NA
CASSEILEGLNYEQYF
TGTGCCAGCAGTGAGATTCTTGAGGGACTGAACTACGAGCAGTACTTC
>TRBJ1-5|TRBV25-1|NA|NA
CASSAGLSQPQHF
TGTGCCAGCAGTGCCGGGTTGAGTCAGCCCCAGCATTTT
>TRBJ2-7|TRBV11-2|NA|NA
CASSRAADYEQYF
TGTGCCAGCAGTCGAGCGGCCGACTACGAGCAGTACTTC
>TRBJ1-2|TRBV5-1|NA|NA
CASSPTGPKGYTF
TGCGCCAGCAGCCCAACAGGGCCTAAGGGCTACACCTTC
>TRBJ1-4|TRBV5-1|NA|NA
CASSLEGGYPTNEKLFF
TGCGCCAGCAGCCTGGAGGGAGGCTACCCAACTAATGAAAAACTGTTTTTT
>TRBJ1-6|TRBV7-6|TRBD1|NA
CASSETGGDSPLHF
TGTGCCAGCAGCGAAACAGGGGGGGATTCACCCCTCCACTTT
>TRBJ1-3|TRBV19|NA|NA
CASSTSGPEGNTIYF
TGTGCCAGTAGTACTTCGGGTCCCGAGGGAAACACCATATATTTT
>TRBJ2-3|TRBV6-1|NA|once
CASRILAAATDTQYF
TGTGCCAGCAGGATATTAGCGGCAGCAACAGATACGCAGTATTTT
>TRBJ1-1|TRBV7-2|TRBD1|NA
CASSLAFQGAVAFF
TGTGCCAGCAGCTTAGCGTTTCAGGGGGCGGTAGCTTTCTTT
>TRBJ2-7|TRBV25-1|TRBD2|once
CASSDLAGGTYEQYF
TGTGCCAGCAGTGACCTAGCGGGAGGTACCTACGAGCAGTACTTC
>TRBJ2-2|TRBV6-4|NA|NA
CASSGRDTGELFF
TGTGCCAGCAGTGGTAGAGACACCGGGGAGCTGTTTTTT
>TRBJ2-1|TRBV10-2|TRBD2|NA
CASSEVAGSSYNEQFF
TGCGCCAGCAGTGAGGTAGCGGGAAGCTCCTACAATGAGCAGTTCTTC
>TRBJ2-7|TRBV2|NA|NA
CASSARGEQYF
TGTGCCAGCAGTGCAAGGGGCGAGCAGTACTTC
>TRBJ2-3|TRBV30|NA|NA
CAWSRTIVDTQYF
TGTGCCTGGAGTAGGACTATCGTCGATACGCAGTATTTT
>TRBJ1-1|TRBV9|NA|NA
CASSVGITGANTEAFF
TGTGCCAGCAGCGTAGGTATCACAGGTGCGAACACTGAAGCTTTCTTT